This T cell receptor (beta chain) came from a study of shared clonotypes between healthy human individuals. Study-level information: Researchers assigned three CD4 naive, three CD4 memory, two CD8 naive and one CD8 memory plate to each donor.

The CDR3 has 13 residues. The V gene's germline CDR1 is MGHRA and CDR2 YSYEKL. The V gene end was trimmed by 7 bases and the J gene end by 5 bases; junction bases not matched to a gene: 6. The DNA input per sorted-subset replicate PCR was 200 ng, corresponding to some 27,000 T cell genomes. Profiling relied on immunoSEQ multiplex PCR, and the TCRdb table lists in-frame clones only, not all of them. The profile covers some 740,000 clones, with about 92% appearing a single time and about 25% taken by the ten largest. CD45RO-negative, CCR7-positively selected cells formed the naive CD8 fraction, excluding terminally differentiated effector memory CD45RA+ cells.

The chain has TRBV4-1 and TRBJ1-1, with TRBD1 matching over 8 bases. Sequencing was performed on naive CD8+ T cells sorted from blood. The sequence was collected from a man aged 25 to 40 in good health. CDR3 coding DNA: TGCGCCAGCACCCAGACAGGGGTGACTGAAGCTTTCTTT. As protein: CASTQTGVTEAFF.